The 6 T cell receptor beta chains given below trace back to one sample, sequenced in a study of T cell responses to AZD1222 COVID-19 vaccine. Sequenced by immunoSEQ multiplex PCR; TCRdb stores in-frame clones only, minus some. This sample has approximately 150,000 clones, with roughly nine tenths found just once. Source: peripheral blood, taken on day 0 of MenACWY control vaccination. The source is an adult in good health.

V is TRBV7-2 and J is TRBJ1-5, with D possibly being TRBD1 (5 bases). The CDR3 sequence is 16 residues long. Per the germline V gene, CDR1 is SGHTA and CDR2 is FQGNSA. Trimming took off 1 base at V and 3 bases at J, with 13 bases between the two ends. CDR3 in DNA: TGTGCCAGCAGCTTAGGCCGGGGCAGACCCAATCAGCCCCAGCATTTT. Translating gives CASSLGRGRPNQPQHF.

This clone appeared once. This sequence joins TRBV7-3 and TRBJ2-7; TRBD2 matches at 7 bases. Trimming took 3 bases from V and 1 from J; bases not matched to a gene: 3. From germline, CDR1 is SGHTA and CDR2 FQGTGA. The CDR3 loop spans 14 amino acids. The CDR3 loop reads CASSLSGNSYEQYF. CDR3 nucleotides: TGTGCCAGCAGCTTGAGCGGGAATTCCTACGAGCAGTACTTC.

In the case of this clone: At one boundary the junction diverges from the germline segment, which might be a read error. The chain carries TRBV24-1 and TRBJ2-6; D unresolved. Germline V gene lookup returns CDR1 KGHDR and CDR2 SFDVKD. The CDR3 sequence is 15 residues long. CDR3 coding DNA: TGTGCTACCAGTACGGTCAACTCTGGGGCCAACGTCCTGACTTTC. It specifies CATSTVNSGANVLTF.

The chain uses TRBV27 and TRBJ1-1, with 7 bases lining up with TRBD1. The germline V gene has CDR1 MNHEY and CDR2 SMNVEV (reference sequence). The CDR3 runs 13 residues. J was trimmed by 5 bases and V by 4 bases; bases with no gene match: 4. Written as DNA, the CDR3 is TGTGCCAGCAGTTCCAGGGGGAGGACTGAAGCTTTCTTT. This gives the protein CASSSRGRTEAFF.

The chain recombines TRBV30 with TRBJ2-2; no clear D gene. The CDR3 is 14 residues long. The germline V gene encodes CDR1 GTSNPN and CDR2 SVGIG (reference sequence). V lost 5 bases, J lost 2 bases, and 12 bases lay in between. Here the CDR3 reads CAWQWGFNTGELFF. As DNA, the CDR3 is TGTGCCTGGCAGTGGGGATTTAACACCGGGGAGCTGTTTTTT.

This clone was counted once. The V gene is TRBV7-7, the J gene TRBJ2-2, with 11 bases fitting TRBD2. The CDR3 has 17 residues. V was pared by 5 bases and J by 0 bases, with 5 bases of the junction left unmatched. Germline V gene lookup returns CDR1 SSHAT and CDR2 FNYEAQ (reference sequence). DNA of the CDR3: TGTGCCAGCAGCCCGGGACTAGCGGAAGCGAACACCGGGGAGCTGTTTTTT. Its protein is CASSPGLAEANTGELFF. The variable domain in full, completed from reference TRBV7-7 and TRBJ2-2, reads GAGVSQSPRYKVTKRGQDVTLRCDPISSHATLYWYQQALGQGPEFLTYFNYEAQPDKSGLPSDRFSAERPEGSISTLTIQRTEQRDSAMYRCASSPGLAEANTGELFFGEGSRLTVL.